One and the same sample provided the 18 T cell receptor beta chains below, sequenced in a study of blood T cell repertoires in COVID-19. Profiling relied on immunoSEQ multiplex PCR, and the TCRdb table lists in-frame clones only, not all of them. The repertoire holds about 140,000 clones, with roughly four fifths as singletons. The specimen was peripheral blood. The receptors originated from a woman aged 45-65 years with active or convalescent COVID-19.

The chain employs TRBV3-1 (or the pseudogene TRBV3-2) and TRBJ2-2; D gene uncertain. V gave up 4 bases and J gave up 3 bases, with 9 bases separating them. Germline V gene data show CDR1 as LGHDT and CDR2 as YNNKEL (reference sequence). The CDR3 consists of 14 residues. The CDR3 bases are TGTGCCAGCAGCCGCGGAACCGACACCGGGGAGCTGTTTTTT. The encoded protein is CASSRGTDTGELFF.

Only a few counts were recorded for this clone. The V and J genes are TRBV7-2 and TRBJ2-7; 9 bases are a match to TRBD2. J lost 5 bases, V lost 5 bases, and 16 bases had no gene match. The germline gives CDR1 SGHTA, CDR2 FQGNSA. The CDR3 covers 17 residues. In DNA form, the CDR3 reads TGTGCCAGCAGCCGCCGTCATACTAGCGGGTTCGGACACGAGCAGTACTTC. Its translation is CASSRRHTSGFGHEQYF.

The chain joins TRBV7-2 to TRBJ2-2; the D gene is possibly TRBD1 (6 bases). The V gene's germline CDR1 is SGHTA and CDR2 FQGNSA. Trimming pared 4 bases from V and 0 bases from J, leaving 9 bases between. CDR3 length: 15 amino acids. The CDR3 DNA reads TGTGCCAGCAGCTACCGGACAGCGAACACCGGGGAGCTGTTTTTT. The encoded protein is CASSYRTANTGELFF.

V usage is TRBV2 and J usage is TRBJ2-1, with D perhaps matching TRBD2 (5 bases). CDR1 is SNHLY and CDR2 is FYNNEI in the germline V gene. V dropped 8 bases and J dropped 0 bases, with 11 bases sitting between them. The CDR3 sequence is 14 residues long. The CDR3 sequence is CASGEMSSYNEQFF. CDR3 nucleotide sequence: TGTGCCAGCGGGGAGATGAGCTCCTACAATGAGCAGTTCTTC.

This chain joins TRBV29-1 and TRBJ2-7; a possible D gene is TRBD1 (7 bases). The CDR3 loop spans 12 amino acids. CDR1 SQVTM and CDR2 ANQGSEA come from the germline V gene. V was pared by 4 bases and J by 5 bases, with 12 bases between. The CDR3 DNA reads TGCAGCGTTGGACAGGGAGGTGACGAGCAGTACTTC. Translation: CSVGQGGDEQYF.

The J gene is TRBJ2-7, the V gene TRBV19; TRBD1 matches at 7 bases. The length of the CDR3 is 13 residues. The trim removed 3 bases at V and 3 bases at J, leaving 2 bases unmatched. From germline, CDR1 is LNHDA and CDR2 SQIVND (reference sequence). The CDR3 protein is CASSMGQLYEQYF. DNA of the CDR3: TGTGCCAGTAGTATGGGACAGCTCTACGAGCAGTACTTC.

The chain recombines TRBV6-5 with TRBJ1-1, with 8 bases identical to TRBD1. Germline assignment: CDR1 MNHEY and CDR2 SVGAGI. V was clipped by 2 bases and J by 0 bases; unmatched bases: 5. This CDR3 is built from 16 residues. CDR3: CASSYRQGFMNTEAFF. The CDR3 DNA reads as TGTGCCAGCAGTTACCGACAGGGGTTCATGAACACTGAAGCTTTCTTT.

The chain has TRBV30 and TRBJ2-2, with TRBD2 identical over 14 bases. The V and J ends lost 7 bases and 7 bases, in that order; junction bases with no gene match: 14. CDR1 and CDR2 from the germline V gene are GTSNPN and SVGIG (reference sequence). The CDR3 consists of 17 residues. For the CDR3, the DNA is TGTGCCTTTACGGGACTAGCGGGAGTAGGGTCTGGCGGGGAGCTGTTTTTT. Amino acids: CAFTGLAGVGSGGELFF.

The chain recombines TRBV30 with TRBJ1-6; D gene unclear. Germline V CDR1 and CDR2: GTSNPN, SVGIG (reference sequence). The V end lost 6 bases, the J end lost 8 bases, and 17 bases lay between the germline ends. There are 14 residues in the CDR3. CDR3 protein: CACPKAGRDSPLHF. CDR3 bases: TGTGCCTGTCCAAAGGCGGGGAGGGATTCACCCCTCCACTTT.

The chain uses TRBV7-2 and TRBJ2-1, with 10 bases lining up with TRBD2. Germline V gene data show CDR1 as SGHTA and CDR2 as FQGNSA. J was trimmed by 8 bases and V by 1 base; bases with no gene match: 5. The CDR3 runs 15 residues. The CDR3 nucleotides read TGTGCCAGCAGCTTAGAACCTAGCGGGAGTCATGAGCAGTTCTTC. Protein: CASSLEPSGSHEQFF.

This chain connects TRBV30 to TRBJ1-3; a possible D gene is TRBD1 (6 bases). The CDR3 runs to 14 residues. Germline V gene data show CDR1 as GTSNPN and CDR2 as SVGIG (reference sequence). V dropped 2 bases and J dropped 4 bases, with 12 bases sitting between them. The CDR3 loop is CAWSRTGPGNTIYF. DNA for the CDR3: TGTGCCTGGAGTAGAACAGGGCCCGGAAACACCATATATTTT.

The chain uses TRBV7-9 and TRBJ2-4, with a tentative D call TRBD2 (5 bases). Deletions cut 2 bases from V and 8 bases from J, with 10 bases between. The CDR3 length is 13 residues. Germline values: CDR1 SEHNR, CDR2 FQNEAQ (reference sequence). The CDR3 nucleotides are TGTGCCAGCAGCTTATCACTGGGAGACATTCAGTACTTC. As protein: CASSLSLGDIQYF.

This clone was detected only once. This chain joins TRBV5-6 and TRBJ1-4, with 8 bases fitting TRBD1. Germline values: CDR1 SGHDT, CDR2 YYEEEE. This CDR3 has 14 amino acids. The V and J ends lost 5 bases and 3 bases, in that order; junction bases with no gene match: 3. The CDR3: CASSPGQANEKLFF. For the CDR3, the DNA is TGTGCCAGCAGTCCGGGACAGGCTAATGAAAAACTGTTTTTT.

The chain couples TRBV7-2 to TRBJ2-1; 7 bases fit TRBD2. Germline CDR1 reads SGHTA; CDR2 reads FQGNSA. There are 14 residues in the CDR3. After removal of 4 bases from V and 8 bases from J, the junction contained 8 bases not matched to a gene. Written as DNA, the CDR3 is TGTGCCAGCAGCTCCGGGACTAAAAGGGATGAGCAGTTCTTC. Residues: CASSSGTKRDEQFF. The full variable domain, its missing parts supplied by reference TRBV7-2 and TRBJ2-1, is GAGVSQSPSNKVTEKGKDVELRCDPISGHTALYWYRQSLGQGLEFLIYFQGNSAPDKSGLPSDRFSAERTGGSVSTLTIQRTQQEDSAVYLCASSSGTKRDEQFFGPGTRLTVL.

The V call is TRBV10-2, the J call TRBJ1-4; 7 bases match TRBD1. V lost 4 bases, J lost 5 bases, and 1 base stayed unmatched. Germline values: CDR1 WSHSY, CDR2 SAAADI. This CDR3 has 13 amino acids. The CDR3 coding sequence is TGCGCCAGCAGTGGGGGACAGAATGAAAAACTGTTTTTT. Protein: CASSGGQNEKLFF.

This clone was observed a single time. The DNA of the CDR3 is TGTGCCAGCGGAGGCTCTGAAGCTTTCTTT. This encodes CASGGSEAFF. This chain links TRBV28 with TRBJ1-1; no firm D call. This CDR3 has 10 amino acids. Between the trimmed V and J ends, which lost 8 bases and 6 bases, there was a span of 7 bases. Germline V gene sequence: CDR1 MDHEN, CDR2 SYDVKM.

This chain links TRBV4-2 with TRBJ2-7; possibly TRBD2 for D (7 bases). With 4 bases removed from V and 2 bases from J, the gap between germline ends came to 9 bases. Germline V gene sequence: CDR1 LGHNA, CDR2 YNFKEQ. This CDR3 is built from 13 residues. The CDR3 DNA sequence: TGTGCCAGCAGCCCGGGGGGCCCCTACGAGCAGTACTTC. The encoded protein is CASSPGGPYEQYF.

This clone was picked up one time. The chain joins TRBV28 to TRBJ2-3; 10 bases map to TRBD2. Germline V gene sequence: CDR1 MDHEN, CDR2 SYDVKM. After removal of 5 bases from V and 6 bases from J, the junction contained 14 bases not matched to a gene. The CDR3 runs to 17 residues. CDR3 DNA sequence: TGTGCCAGCAGTCGTCCGGGACTAGCGACAACCGGCGATACGCAGTATTTT. Translated, it gives CASSRPGLATTGDTQYF.